Shown below are 22 T cell receptor beta chains from a single sample sequenced in a study of T cell changes during pregnancy in multiple sclerosis. Clones were read by immunoSEQ multiplex PCR, and TCRdb kept only the in-frame ones, dropping some. The repertoire holds about 59,000 clones, with roughly 95% as singletons. The specimen comprised CD4+ T cells from peripheral blood mononuclear cells, sampled before pregnancy. The receptors come from a female donor with multiple sclerosis, enrolled in a pregnancy study.

A few counts support this clone. The chain has TRBV11-2 and TRBJ2-7, with 9 bases matching TRBD1. Germline V gene data show CDR1 as SGHAT and CDR2 as FQNNGV. This CDR3 comprises 16 residues. The junction had 14 bases not matched to a gene; V was cut back by 6 bases and J by 5 bases. This CDR3 reads CASRPSGTGKFHEQYF. CDR3 DNA: TGTGCCAGCAGACCGAGTGGGACAGGGAAGTTCCACGAGCAGTACTTC.

CDR3 in DNA: TGTGCCAGCAGCTCGAGGGCTTTACTCTGGGCTGAAGCTTTCTTT. Encoded protein: CASSSRALLWAEAFF. The rearrangement uses TRBV5-6 and TRBJ1-1; the D is unclear. The CDR3 length is 15 residues. V gave up 3 bases and J gave up 6 bases, with 18 bases separating them. CDR1 and CDR2 from the germline V gene are SGHDT and YYEEEE.

The gene calls are TRBV28 and TRBJ1-1, with 8 bases fitting TRBD1. Trimming at V came to 4 bases and at J to 7 bases, leaving 11 bases not matched to a gene. This CDR3 is 15 amino acids long. Germline V CDR1 and CDR2: MDHEN, SYDVKM. The DNA of the CDR3 is TGTGCCAGCAGTTACTCCGGGACAGGTGGGGGTGAAGCTTTCTTT. Translated, it gives CASSYSGTGGGEAFF.

The genes are TRBV4-2 and TRBJ2-3; the match to TRBD2 covers 16 bases. CDR1 and CDR2 from the germline V gene are LGHNA and YNFKEQ. V lost 3 bases, J lost 1 base, and 4 bases stayed unmatched. The length of the CDR3 is 18 residues. The CDR3: CASSQTGLAGGGTDTQYF. As DNA, the CDR3 is TGTGCCAGCAGCCAGACGGGACTAGCGGGAGGGGGCACAGATACGCAGTATTTT.

This chain links TRBV2 with TRBJ1-1; D perhaps matches TRBD1 (5 bases). The length of the CDR3 is 13 residues. CDR1 is SNHLY, CDR2 FYNNEI, per germline. Trimming shortened V by 6 bases and J by 3 bases, and 11 bases separated the two germline ends. For the CDR3, the DNA is TGTGCCAGCAGGCCGGGGGAGGACACTGAAGCTTTCTTT. The encoded protein is CASRPGEDTEAFF.

The chain carries TRBV28 and TRBJ2-5; the D is unclear. Germline CDR1 and CDR2: MDHEN and SYDVKM. This CDR3 comprises 11 residues. V dropped 8 bases and J dropped 5 bases, with 9 bases sitting between them. This chain's CDR3 is CASSGSETQYF. DNA of the CDR3: TGTGCCAGCTCGGGTAGCGAGACCCAGTACTTC.

The V gene is TRBV18, the J gene TRBJ2-7; the D gene is possibly TRBD2 (6 bases). The CDR3 is made up of 15 amino acids. Trimming took 1 base from V and 1 from J, leaving 11 bases between them. CDR1 and CDR2 (germline): KGHSH, LQKENI. DNA for the CDR3: TGTGCCAGCTCACCACAGTTCGCGGGATCCTACGAGCAGTACTTC. As protein: CASSPQFAGSYEQYF.

This sequence joins TRBV9 and TRBJ1-1; 8 nucleotides align to TRBD1. The CDR3 is made up of 15 amino acids. Germline V gives CDR1 SGDLS, CDR2 YYNGEE. Unmatched junction bases numbered 6, after V lost 2 bases and J lost 3 bases. The CDR3 spells CASSVGTGGYTEAFF. CDR3 DNA sequence: TGTGCCAGCAGCGTCGGGACAGGTGGATACACTGAAGCTTTCTTT.

The count of this clone is one. The genes are TRBV9 and TRBJ2-1; D is ambiguous. Trimming took 4 bases from V and 1 from J, leaving 12 bases between them. CDR1 is SGDLS, CDR2 YYNGEE, per germline. The CDR3 runs 15 residues. The CDR3 DNA reads as TGTGCCAGCAGCCCCCTTGCAGGTTCCTACAATGAGCAGTTCTTC. It yields the protein CASSPLAGSYNEQFF. Together with reference TRBV9 and TRBJ2-1, the CDR3 gives the full variable domain: DSGVTQTPKHLITATGQRVTLRCSPRSGDLSVYWYQQSLDQGLQFLIQYYNGEERAKGNILERFSAQQFPDLHSELNLSSLELGDSALYFCASSPLAGSYNEQFFGPGTRLTVL.

The chain is built from TRBV28 and TRBJ2-5, with 14 bases matching TRBD2. V lost 6 bases to trimming and J lost 5 bases; unmatched junction nucleotides: 8. The germline CDR1 and CDR2 sequences are MDHEN and SYDVKM. The CDR3 is made up of 16 amino acids. CDR3 DNA: TGTGCCAGCAGACGACTAGCGGGAGGGCCGAGGGAGACCCAGTACTTC. Its translation: CASRRLAGGPRETQYF.

The chain recombines TRBV10-3 with TRBJ2-1, with 7 bases identical to TRBD2. The CDR3 length is 13 residues. Trimming took 6 bases from V and 15 from J; bases not matched to a gene: 14. Germline values: CDR1 ENHRY, CDR2 SYGVKD. The CDR3 spells CAISESGEGVRFF. In DNA form, the CDR3 reads TGTGCCATCAGCGAATCTGGGGAGGGAGTTCGGTTCTTC.

This chain links TRBV5-4 with TRBJ1-4; D might be TRBD1 (6 bases). V was cut by 3 bases and J by 7 bases, with 19 bases left in between. The germline CDR1 and CDR2 sequences are SGHNT and YYREEE (reference sequence). The CDR3 loop spans 16 amino acids. As DNA, the CDR3 is TGTGCCAGCAGCTCTGGAACAGGGCGCGGCGGTGAAAAACTGTTTTTT. Residues: CASSSGTGRGGEKLFF.

This chain links TRBV7-8 with TRBJ2-2, with D possibly being TRBD2 (5 bases). Germline V lookup: CDR1 SGHVS, CDR2 FQNEAQ. The CDR3 is 16 residues long. Trimming pared 5 bases from V and 3 bases from J, leaving 16 bases between. CDR3 sequence reads: CASSQIWTGDTGELFF. The CDR3 nucleotides are TGTGCCAGCAGCCAGATTTGGACTGGCGACACCGGGGAGCTGTTTTTT. Variable domain in full (rest from reference TRBV7-8 and TRBJ2-2): GAGVSQSPRYKVAKRGQDVALRCDPISGHVSLFWYQQALGQGPEFLTYFQNEAQLDKSGLPSDRFFAERPEGSVSTLKIQRTQQEDSAVYLCASSQIWTGDTGELFFGEGSRLTVL.

V gene TRBV15 combines with J gene TRBJ2-1; tentative D call: TRBD2 (6 bases). The length of the CDR3 is 13 residues. Germline-derived CDR1 and CDR2 are LNHNV and YYDKDF (reference sequence). Trimming cost V 6 bases and J 7 bases, with 13 bases left between them. The CDR3 sequence is CATSHVRGNEQFF. The CDR3 DNA is TGTGCCACCAGTCACGTTCGGGGGAATGAGCAGTTCTTC.

This clone is a singleton in its sample. The CDR3 sequence is CASSQRDTGELFF. For the CDR3, the DNA is TGTGCCAGCAGCCAGCGGGACACCGGGGAGCTGTTTTTT. The V gene is TRBV7-6, the J gene TRBJ2-2, with D tentatively TRBD2 (6 bases). CDR1 is SGHVS and CDR2 is FNYEAQ in the germline V gene. The V gene lost 5 bases and the J gene lost 3 bases, with 7 bases spanning the gap. The CDR3 is made up of 13 amino acids.

The rearrangement joins TRBV9 to TRBJ2-4; TRBD1 is a possible D gene (6 bases). The V and J ends lost 2 bases and 2 bases respectively, with 11 bases between them. The CDR3 is made up of 15 amino acids. Germline V gives CDR1 SGDLS, CDR2 YYNGEE. For the CDR3, the DNA is TGTGCCAGCAGCGTTTCAGGGGAGCCCAAAAACATTCAGTACTTC. Amino acids: CASSVSGEPKNIQYF.

The chain combines TRBV28 with TRBJ1-5; 8 bases line up with TRBD1. This CDR3 is 15 amino acids long. The trim removed 5 bases at V and 6 bases at J, leaving 9 bases unmatched. Germline V CDR1 and CDR2: MDHEN, SYDVKM. The CDR3 region is CASSHGTGRSQPQHF. The CDR3 region has the DNA TGTGCCAGCAGTCACGGGACAGGTCGGAGTCAGCCCCAGCATTTT.

V gene TRBV15 combines with J gene TRBJ1-6; D uncertain. V was shortened by 3 bases and J by 5 bases, with 8 bases between the two germline ends. Germline CDR1 reads LNHNV; CDR2 reads YYDKDF (reference sequence). The CDR3 extends over 14 amino acids. DNA for the CDR3: TGTGCCACCAGCAGGGAGACGGATAATTCACCCCTCCACTTT. It is translated as CATSRETDNSPLHF.

The chain has TRBV28 and TRBJ2-5, with 10 bases that match TRBD1. V gave up 5 bases and J gave up 5 bases; unmatched junction bases: 11. Germline V gives CDR1 MDHEN, CDR2 SYDVKM. There are 16 residues in the CDR3. Here the CDR3 DNA reads TGTGCCAGCAGTCCTCCCCGGACAGGGGGTCGGGAGACCCAGTACTTC. Translated: CASSPPRTGGRETQYF.

This chain uses TRBV5-6 with TRBJ1-2; TRBD1 matches at 9 bases. Germline V lookup: CDR1 SGHDT, CDR2 YYEEEE. This CDR3 is 14 amino acids long. The trim removed 4 bases at V and 5 bases at J, leaving 6 bases unmatched. The CDR3 nucleotides are TGTGCCAGCAGCAAACAGGGGGCTGGGTATGGCTACACCTTC. Residues: CASSKQGAGYGYTF.

This rearrangement joins TRBV11-3 to TRBJ2-1; D remains unclear. Germline CDR1 SGHNT, CDR2 YENEEA. The CDR3 covers 14 residues. With 0 bases removed from V and 7 bases from J, the gap between germline ends came to 10 bases. CDR3 residues: CASSLESPRNEQFF. CDR3 DNA sequence: TGTGCCAGCAGCTTAGAGAGCCCGAGGAATGAGCAGTTCTTC.

The chain employs TRBV5-6 and TRBJ1-2, with D tentatively TRBD1 (5 bases). CDR1 SGHDT and CDR2 YYEEEE come from the germline V gene. This CDR3 is built from 16 residues. Trimming took off 1 base at V and 7 bases at J, with 20 bases between the two ends. CDR3 in DNA: TGTGCCAGCAGCTTGTGGGCCGGGGGGAGAACTAGTGGCTACACCTTC. It yields the protein CASSLWAGGRTSGYTF.